The subject of this entry is one TCR beta chain. Its antigen is unknown. This sample stems from a study of molecular identifiers for immune sequencing clone quantification. Study results and caveats: Should identical TCR molecules share a barcode, the sizes of highly expanded clones could be underestimated. Even with 1 million or so naive cells present, spiked Jurkat TCR RNA from one cell was reportedly detectable. Whereas clones above 20 RNA copies held under 1% of naive-cell molecules, they held over 97% of effector molecules.

Each CDR3 protein is one row after TCRdb ran MiXCR on the PCR reads. The table includes roughly 97,000 distinct CDR3 sequences, 20% to 25% detected once. The CDR3 runs 11 residues. The germline V and J ends were trimmed by 0 bases and 7 bases, with 2 bases remaining between them. Germline V gene data show CDR1 as SGHNT and CDR2 as YYREEE (reference sequence). Source material: naive CD8+ T cells from blood, with Jurkat cell RNA spiked in. Subset in this sample: FACS-sorted CD8+CD4-CCR7+CD45RA+ naive T cells. This sequence joins TRBV5-4 and TRBJ2-4, with D uncertain. The sequence came from a human donor in good health. Some libraries in this study had Jurkat cell RNA spiked in. The CDR3 sequence: CASSLGNIQYF. The CDR3 DNA reads as TGTGCCAGCAGCTTGGGGAACATTCAGTACTTC.